A selection of T cell receptor beta chains follows, all from one sample in a study of OX40 agonist ivuxolimab in advanced cancers. Clones were sequenced by immunoSEQ multiplex PCR, and TCRdb holds only the in-frame ones, with some missing. Found here are more than 95,000 clones, 80% to 90% of them singletons; the top ten hold under 0.8%. The specimen was CD4+ or CD8+ T cells sorted from blood, collected in a trial of the OX40 agonist ivuxolimab. The receptors originated from an adult with an advanced solid tumor such as melanoma, head and neck, liver or kidney cancer. Each CDR3 is given with its conserved first and last residue. D genes are given only for firm matches. Size tells how often a clone was seen (once, few, many) or the class of an expanded clone, and some rows leave it out.

D gene: TRBD1
V gene: TRBV25-1
J gene: TRBJ1-4
clone size: .
CDR3 DNA: TGTGCCAGCTCTCCAGGGGGCTCGAAAGACGAAAAACTGTTTTTT
CDR3 protein: CASSPGGSKDEKLFF

D gene: .
V gene: TRBV28
J gene: TRBJ1-5
clone size: .
CDR3 DNA: TGTGCCAGCAGTTTTAGTTTGGAAAAAGCCCAGCATTTT
CDR3 protein: CASSFSLEKAQHF

D gene: .
V gene: TRBV5-6
J gene: TRBJ1-6
clone size: .
CDR3 DNA: TGTGCCAGCGGCGGGGGGCGGAATTCACCCCTCCACTTT
CDR3 protein: CASGGGRNSPLHF

D gene: .
V gene: TRBV5-1
J gene: TRBJ2-2
clone size: .
CDR3 DNA: TGCGCCAGCAGCAAGGACAGCTACACCGGGGAGCTGTTTTTT
CDR3 protein: CASSKDSYTGELFF

D gene: .
V gene: TRBV10-3
J gene: TRBJ1-5
clone size: .
CDR3 DNA: TGTGCCATCTCAGGGTTTAGCAATCAGCCCCAGCATTTT
CDR3 protein: CAISGFSNQPQHF

D gene: .
V gene: TRBV6-5
J gene: TRBJ2-7
clone size: once
CDR3 DNA: TGTGCCAGCACTTCCCCACTTGCCTACGAGCAGTACTTC
CDR3 protein: CASTSPLAYEQYF

D gene: .
V gene: TRBV4-3
J gene: TRBJ2-2
clone size: .
CDR3 DNA: TGCGCCAGCAGCCAGGGGTTGACCGGGGAGCTGTTTTTT
CDR3 protein: CASSQGLTGELFF

D gene: .
V gene: TRBV11-3
J gene: TRBJ1-6
clone size: .
CDR3 DNA: TGTGCCAGCAGCTGGACACCCGATTCACCCCTCCACTTT
CDR3 protein: CASSWTPDSPLHF

D gene: .
V gene: TRBV29-1
J gene: TRBJ2-5
clone size: .
CDR3 DNA: TGCAGCGTTGCAGGGGCAGGAGAGACCCAGTACTTC
CDR3 protein: CSVAGAGETQYF

D gene: .
V gene: TRBV30
J gene: TRBJ2-3
clone size: .
CDR3 DNA: TGTGCCTGGAGTGTAAATGCTTATACGCAGTATTTT
CDR3 protein: CAWSVNAYTQYF

D gene: TRBD1
V gene: TRBV10-2
J gene: TRBJ1-1
clone size: .
CDR3 DNA: TGCGCCAGCAGTGATTCGACAGGGGGGAACACTGAAGCTTTCTTT
CDR3 protein: CASSDSTGGNTEAFF

D gene: .
V gene: TRBV7-3
J gene: TRBJ1-1
clone size: .
CDR3 DNA: TGTGCCAGCAGCCGCGACAGCAACACTGAAGCTTTCTTT
CDR3 protein: CASSRDSNTEAFF

D gene: TRBD1
V gene: TRBV29-1
J gene: TRBJ1-4
clone size: once
CDR3 DNA: TGCAGCGTTGGGCGGGACAGGGGGTTGGAAAAACTGTTTTTT
CDR3 protein: CSVGRDRGLEKLFF

D gene: .
V gene: TRBV6-5
J gene: TRBJ2-1
clone size: .
CDR3 DNA: TGTGCCAGCAGTTCCCTAGCAAGCTCCTACAATGAGCAGTTCTTC
CDR3 protein: CASSSLASSYNEQFF

D gene: .
V gene: TRBV19
J gene: TRBJ2-1
clone size: once
CDR3 DNA: TGTGCCACCAAGCCGGGACTGGCCTACAATGAGCAGTTCTTC
CDR3 protein: CATKPGLAYNEQFF

D gene: .
V gene: TRBV7-2
J gene: TRBJ2-3
clone size: .
CDR3 DNA: TGTGCCAGCAGCTTAAACTCCGGAGGGCCAGATACGCAGTATTTT
CDR3 protein: CASSLNSGGPDTQYF

D gene: .
V gene: TRBV11-1
J gene: TRBJ2-6
clone size: .
CDR3 DNA: TGTGCCAGCAGCTCTACGGAATTTGGGGCCAACGTCCTGACTTTC
CDR3 protein: CASSSTEFGANVLTF

D gene: .
V gene: TRBV7-9
J gene: TRBJ2-7
clone size: .
CDR3 DNA: TGTGCCAGCAGCGCGGCACCCTACGAGCAGTACTTC
CDR3 protein: CASSAAPYEQYF

D gene: .
V gene: TRBV28
J gene: TRBJ1-2
clone size: .
CDR3 DNA: TGTGCCAGCAGTTTTGTGGACAGTTATGGCTACACCTTC
CDR3 protein: CASSFVDSYGYTF

D gene: .
V gene: TRBV5-5
J gene: TRBJ2-7
clone size: .
CDR3 DNA: TGTGCCAGCAGCTTCGCCCTTGGGGTTTCCCAGAACGAGCAGTACTTC
CDR3 protein: CASSFALGVSQNEQYF

D gene: TRBD2
V gene: TRBV25-1
J gene: TRBJ2-5
clone size: .
CDR3 DNA: TGTGCCAGCAGTGAATTCGCGGGGGGCAGGGAGACCCAGTACTTC
CDR3 protein: CASSEFAGGRETQYF

D gene: .
V gene: TRBV7-2
J gene: TRBJ1-2
clone size: .
CDR3 DNA: TGTGCCAGCAGCTTAGCCCAGGGCTATGGCTACACCTTC
CDR3 protein: CASSLAQGYGYTF

D gene: .
V gene: TRBV5-4
J gene: TRBJ1-1
clone size: .
CDR3 DNA: TGTGCCGCGACCAATCCAGGGAGGTTGGGCACTGAAGCTTTCTTT
CDR3 protein: CAATNPGRLGTEAFF

D gene: TRBD1
V gene: TRBV30
J gene: TRBJ2-7
clone size: .
CDR3 DNA: TGTGCCTGGAGTCCGTTGAGGGGGCGCTCCTACGAGCAGTACTTC
CDR3 protein: CAWSPLRGRSYEQYF

D gene: .
V gene: TRBV5-1
J gene: TRBJ2-1
clone size: .
CDR3 DNA: TGCGCCAGCAGTCAGGTCGGGCGGAGCTCCTACAATGAGCAGTTCTTC
CDR3 protein: CASSQVGRSSYNEQFF

D gene: TRBD1
V gene: TRBV28
J gene: TRBJ2-7
clone size: .
CDR3 DNA: TGTGCCAGCAGTCCCCACAGGGGTCTTAGGCCCGAGCAGTACTTC
CDR3 protein: CASSPHRGLRPEQYF

D gene: .
V gene: TRBV29-1
J gene: TRBJ2-6
clone size: .
CDR3 DNA: TGCAGCGGGCTCTCTGGGGCCAACGTCCTGACTTTC
CDR3 protein: CSGLSGANVLTF

D gene: TRBD1
V gene: TRBV19
J gene: TRBJ1-2
clone size: .
CDR3 DNA: TGTGCCAGTAGTATCCAGGGGGCGAACTATGGCTACACCTTC
CDR3 protein: CASSIQGANYGYTF

D gene: .
V gene: TRBV11-2
J gene: TRBJ2-2
clone size: .
CDR3 DNA: TGTGCCAGCAGCTTTTTAGGAACCAACACCGGGGAGCTGTTTTTT
CDR3 protein: CASSFLGTNTGELFF

D gene: .
V gene: TRBV4-1
J gene: TRBJ2-7
clone size: many
CDR3 DNA: TGCGCCAGCAGCCAAGGGGACAACCGGTACGAGCAGTACTTC
CDR3 protein: CASSQGDNRYEQYF

D gene: TRBD1
V gene: TRBV7-9
J gene: TRBJ1-2
clone size: .
CDR3 DNA: TGTGCCAGCAGCTACCGGGACAGGCTAATTGGCTACACCTTC
CDR3 protein: CASSYRDRLIGYTF

D gene: .
V gene: TRBV4-3
J gene: TRBJ2-1
clone size: once
CDR3 DNA: TGCGCCAGCAGCCAAAGGGTGGACCCGAGGTACAATGAGCAGTTCTTC
CDR3 protein: CASSQRVDPRYNEQFF

D gene: .
V gene: TRBV27
J gene: TRBJ1-2
clone size: .
CDR3 DNA: TGTGCCAGCAGTTTAAAGAGAGAGGCTAACTATGGCTACACCTTC
CDR3 protein: CASSLKREANYGYTF

D gene: .
V gene: TRBV30
J gene: TRBJ2-7
clone size: .
CDR3 DNA: TGTGCCTGGAGTCAAGGGACGGCCCCCGAGCAGTACTTC
CDR3 protein: CAWSQGTAPEQYF

D gene: TRBD1
V gene: TRBV6-6
J gene: TRBJ2-7
clone size: .
CDR3 DNA: TGTGCCAGCAGTCGTGGGACAGGGGGCGGCGACGAGCAGTACTTC
CDR3 protein: CASSRGTGGGDEQYF

D gene: .
V gene: TRBV19
J gene: TRBJ1-3
clone size: .
CDR3 DNA: TGTGCCAGTAGTTCTTTAGGCCGAAGGGACTCTGGAAACACCATATATTTT
CDR3 protein: CASSSLGRRDSGNTIYF

D gene: TRBD1
V gene: TRBV19
J gene: TRBJ2-1
clone size: .
CDR3 DNA: TGTGCCAGTAGATTCCCAACCGGGACAGGGAGGAATGAGCAGTTCTTC
CDR3 protein: CASRFPTGTGRNEQFF

D gene: TRBD1
V gene: TRBV10-3
J gene: TRBJ2-7
clone size: .
CDR3 DNA: TGTGCCATCAGGCCCAAGGACAGGGTCGGGGGCGAGCAGTACTTC
CDR3 protein: CAIRPKDRVGGEQYF

D gene: .
V gene: TRBV5-1
J gene: TRBJ1-1
clone size: once
CDR3 DNA: TGCGCCAGCAGCTTGGAAGCGGACACTGAAGCTTTCTTT
CDR3 protein: CASSLEADTEAFF

D gene: .
V gene: TRBV25-1
J gene: TRBJ1-2
clone size: .
CDR3 DNA: TGTGCCAGCAGTGATACAGGTCTATGGGGCTACACCTTC
CDR3 protein: CASSDTGLWGYTF

D gene: .
V gene: TRBV15
J gene: TRBJ1-4
clone size: once
CDR3 DNA: TGTGCCACCAGCAGAGATCGTGGTGCTGAAAAACTGTTTTTT
CDR3 protein: CATSRDRGAEKLFF

D gene: .
V gene: TRBV9
J gene: TRBJ2-7
clone size: .
CDR3 DNA: TGTGCCAGCAGCATACCGGGACGGAACGAGCAGTACTTC
CDR3 protein: CASSIPGRNEQYF

D gene: TRBD1
V gene: TRBV6-6
J gene: TRBJ1-6
clone size: .
CDR3 DNA: TGTGCCAGCAGCCGGGACAGGGGAGTTTCACCCCTCCACTTT
CDR3 protein: CASSRDRGVSPLHF

D gene: .
V gene: TRBV10-3
J gene: TRBJ1-5
clone size: .
CDR3 DNA: TGTGCCATCAGTGAGAAAACTCAAGGTCAGCCCCAGCATTTT
CDR3 protein: CAISEKTQGQPQHF

D gene: TRBD2
V gene: TRBV18
J gene: TRBJ2-7
clone size: .
CDR3 DNA: TGTGCCTCGGGGACTAGCGGGGAATCCTACGAGCAGTACTTC
CDR3 protein: CASGTSGESYEQYF

D gene: TRBD1
V gene: TRBV2
J gene: TRBJ2-7
clone size: .
CDR3 DNA: TGTGCCAGCAGTGTCGACAGGGGGACCTCCTACGAGCAGTACTTC
CDR3 protein: CASSVDRGTSYEQYF

D gene: TRBD1
V gene: TRBV7-9
J gene: TRBJ1-1
clone size: .
CDR3 DNA: TGTGCCAGCAGCGTCCGACAGGGGGACACTGAAGCTTTCTTT
CDR3 protein: CASSVRQGDTEAFF

D gene: TRBD2
V gene: TRBV5-1
J gene: TRBJ2-3
clone size: .
CDR3 DNA: TGCGCCAGCAGCTCAGGACTAGCGGGGGTTACAGATACGCAGTATTTT
CDR3 protein: CASSSGLAGVTDTQYF

D gene: .
V gene: TRBV6-5
J gene: TRBJ2-5
clone size: .
CDR3 DNA: TGTGCCAGCAGCCCACAGAAGGGCCGGGAGACCCAGTACTTC
CDR3 protein: CASSPQKGRETQYF

D gene: TRBD1
V gene: TRBV13
J gene: TRBJ1-1
clone size: once
CDR3 DNA: TGTGCCAGCAGCCGCCCAGAGGGGGCTGACACTGAAGCTTTCTTT
CDR3 protein: CASSRPEGADTEAFF